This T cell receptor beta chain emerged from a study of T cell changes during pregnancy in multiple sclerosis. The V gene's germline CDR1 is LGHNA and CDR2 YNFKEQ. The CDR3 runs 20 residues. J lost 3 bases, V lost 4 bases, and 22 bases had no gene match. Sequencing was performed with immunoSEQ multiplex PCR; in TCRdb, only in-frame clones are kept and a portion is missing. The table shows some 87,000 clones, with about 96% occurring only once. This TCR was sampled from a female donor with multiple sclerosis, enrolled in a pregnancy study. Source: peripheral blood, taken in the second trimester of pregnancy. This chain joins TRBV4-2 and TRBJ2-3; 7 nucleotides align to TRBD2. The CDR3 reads CASSPLAGAGVPFGTDTQYF. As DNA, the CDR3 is TGTGCCAGCAGCCCTCTGGCAGGCGCGGGAGTGCCCTTTGGTACAGATACGCAGTATTTT.